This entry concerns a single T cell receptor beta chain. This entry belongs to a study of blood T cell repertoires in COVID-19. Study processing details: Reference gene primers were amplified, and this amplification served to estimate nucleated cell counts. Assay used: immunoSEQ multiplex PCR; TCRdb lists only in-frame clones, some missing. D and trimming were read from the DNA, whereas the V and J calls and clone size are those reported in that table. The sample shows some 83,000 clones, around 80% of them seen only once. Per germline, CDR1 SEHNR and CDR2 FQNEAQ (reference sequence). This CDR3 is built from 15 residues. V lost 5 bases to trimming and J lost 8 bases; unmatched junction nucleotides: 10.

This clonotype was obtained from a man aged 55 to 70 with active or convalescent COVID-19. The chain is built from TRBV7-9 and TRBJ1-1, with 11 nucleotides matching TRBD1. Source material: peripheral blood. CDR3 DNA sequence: TGTGCCAGCAGCCTGAGGACAGGGGGCGCGAGAGAAGCTTTCTTT. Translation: CASSLRTGGAREAFF.